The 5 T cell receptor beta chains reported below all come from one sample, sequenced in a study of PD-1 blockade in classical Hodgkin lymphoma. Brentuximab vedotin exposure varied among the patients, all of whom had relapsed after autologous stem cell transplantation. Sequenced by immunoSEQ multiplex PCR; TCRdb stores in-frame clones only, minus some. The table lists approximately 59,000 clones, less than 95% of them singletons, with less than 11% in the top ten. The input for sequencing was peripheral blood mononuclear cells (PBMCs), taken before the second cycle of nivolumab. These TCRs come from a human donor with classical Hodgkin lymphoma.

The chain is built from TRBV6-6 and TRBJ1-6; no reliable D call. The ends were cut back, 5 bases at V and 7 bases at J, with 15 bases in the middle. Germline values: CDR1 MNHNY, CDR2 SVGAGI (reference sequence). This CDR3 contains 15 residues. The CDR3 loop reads CASSTRRAQNSPLHF. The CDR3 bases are TGTGCCAGCAGTACCCGCCGGGCCCAAAATTCACCCCTCCACTTT.

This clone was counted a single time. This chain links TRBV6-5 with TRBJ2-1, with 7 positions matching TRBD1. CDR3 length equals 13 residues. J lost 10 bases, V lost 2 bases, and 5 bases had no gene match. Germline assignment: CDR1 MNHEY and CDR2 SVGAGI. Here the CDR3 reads CASSYLWGQEQFF. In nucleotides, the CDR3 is TGTGCCAGCAGTTACCTGTGGGGACAGGAGCAGTTCTTC.

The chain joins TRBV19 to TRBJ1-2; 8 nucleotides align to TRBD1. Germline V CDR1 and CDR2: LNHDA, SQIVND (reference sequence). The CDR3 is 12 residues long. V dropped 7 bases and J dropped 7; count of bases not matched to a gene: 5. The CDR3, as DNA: TGTGCCAGTAACCTCGGGACAGGTGGCTACACCTTC. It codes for CASNLGTGGYTF.

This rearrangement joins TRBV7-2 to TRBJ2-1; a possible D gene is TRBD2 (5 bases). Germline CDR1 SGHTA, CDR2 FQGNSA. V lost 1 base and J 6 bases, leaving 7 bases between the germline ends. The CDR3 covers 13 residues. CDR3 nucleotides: TGTGCCAGCAGCTTAGGTGGAGGCAATGAGCAGTTCTTC. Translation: CASSLGGGNEQFF.

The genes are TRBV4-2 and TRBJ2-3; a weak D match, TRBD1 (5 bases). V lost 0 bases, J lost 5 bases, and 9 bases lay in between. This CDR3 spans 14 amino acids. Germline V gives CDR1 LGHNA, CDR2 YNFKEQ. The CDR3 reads CASSQDLTVDTQYF. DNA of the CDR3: TGTGCCAGCAGCCAAGATTTGACAGTAGATACGCAGTATTTT.